This T cell receptor (beta chain) appears in the sequencing data of a study of T-cell reconstitution after alpha-beta-depleted transplantation in children. The germline V gene has CDR1 SGHRS and CDR2 YFSETQ. Trimming took 4 bases from V and 0 from J, leaving 13 bases between them. The CDR3 runs to 15 residues. Preparation of the TCRbeta library used unique molecular identifiers. TCRdb reprocessed the PCR reads via MiXCR and lists one record per CDR3 protein. The sample has some 490,000 distinct CDR3 sequences; 9.5% to 15% are singletons. The V call is TRBV5-1, the J call TRBJ1-1, with D tentatively TRBD1 (6 bases). The specimen comprised PBMCs from the stem cell graft donor, sampled from the stem cell graft. This TCR came from a human donor who donated a stem cell graft to a child with combined immunodeficiency. CDR3 nucleotides: TGCGCCAGCAGCCCATGGACAGACATGAACACTGAAGCTTTCTTT. It codes for CASSPWTDMNTEAFF.